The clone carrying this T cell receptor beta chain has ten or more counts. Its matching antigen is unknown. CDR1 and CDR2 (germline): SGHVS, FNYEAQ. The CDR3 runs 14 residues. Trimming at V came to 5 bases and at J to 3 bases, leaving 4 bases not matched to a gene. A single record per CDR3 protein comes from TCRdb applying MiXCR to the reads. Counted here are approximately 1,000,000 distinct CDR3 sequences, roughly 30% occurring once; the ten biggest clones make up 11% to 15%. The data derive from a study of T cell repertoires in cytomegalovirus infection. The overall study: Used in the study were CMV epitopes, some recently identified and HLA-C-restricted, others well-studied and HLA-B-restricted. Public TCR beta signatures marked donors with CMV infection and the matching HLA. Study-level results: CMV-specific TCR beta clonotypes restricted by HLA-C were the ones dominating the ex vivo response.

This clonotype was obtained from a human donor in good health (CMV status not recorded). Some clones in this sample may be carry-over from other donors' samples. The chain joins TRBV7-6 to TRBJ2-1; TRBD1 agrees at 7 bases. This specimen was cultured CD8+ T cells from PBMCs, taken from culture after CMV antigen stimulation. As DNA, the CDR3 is TGTGCCAGCAGCCCGTGGGACAGCTACAATGAGCAGTTCTTC. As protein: CASSPWDSYNEQFF.